The rows below give T cell receptor beta chains drawn from one sample of a study of tumor-infiltrating lymphocytes in primary liver carcinoma. TCRdb fed the multiplex PCR reads into MiXCR, producing one record per CDR3 protein. The sample records tens of thousands of distinct CDR3 sequences, 70% to 85% being singletons. The specimen sequenced was liver tumor tissue from sampling region 2. The receptors derive from a man aged 35 to 55 with primary liver carcinoma and hepatitis B virus infection. Both conserved end residues are part of each CDR3. The D gene is left open where the match is weak. Expanded clones get a size class; other rows say once, few or many, or leave the size out.

-	TRBJ2-7	-	TRBV11-2	TGCGCCAGGACCCCCTTGGAAGCGGCCCACTACGAGCGGTACTTC	CARTPLEAAHYERYF
-	TRBJ2-3	-	TRBV6-2/TRBV6-3	TGTGTCAGCAGTTTCACAGATATGCAGTATTTT	CVSSFTDMQYF
-	TRBJ2-7	TRBD2	TRBV11-2	TGTGCTAGCAGCTCAATTACTAGCGGGAGGGCCGACTCTCCCTACGAGCAGTACTTC	CASSSITSGRADSPYEQYF
once	TRBJ2-3	TRBD1	TRBV6-5	TGTACCAGCAGTTATCGGGACAGAAGCACAGATACGCAGTATTTT	CTSSYRDRSTDTQYF
-	TRBJ2-7	-	TRBV4-1	TGCAGCAGCAGCCAAGTCGGAGCTAACGATCAGTACTTC	CSSSQVGANDQYF
-	TRBJ2-5	-	TRBV29-1	TGCAGCGTTGATGTTAGGGCCGCTGAGACCCAGTACTTC	CSVDVRAAETQYF
-	TRBJ2-7	TRBD1	TRBV12-3/TRBV12-4	TGTGCCAACAGACTGGGACAGTCCTACGAGCGGTGCTTC	CANRLGQSYERCF
many	TRBJ2-3	-	TRBV10-3	TGTGCCATCAGTGCCCGGGACTCGGGAGATACGCAGTATTTT	CAISARDSGDTQYF
-	TRBJ2-7	-	TRBV12-3/TRBV12-4	TGTGCCAGCAGTTCTGGGACTGTCTCCGACGAACAGTACTTC	CASSSGTVSDEQYF
many	TRBJ1-5	-	TRBV4-1	TGCGCCAGCAGCTTACGCCAGGGTATAGGGCATCAGCCCCAGCATTTT	CASSLRQGIGHQPQHF
-	TRBJ2-1	-	TRBV4-2	-	CASSQVGPGAYNVQLF
few	TRBJ1-1	TRBD1	TRBV7-2	TGTGCCAGCAGTACCACAGGGGGCACTGAAGCTTTCTTT	CASSTTGGTEAFF
many	TRBJ1-2	-	TRBV10-2	TGCGCCAGCAGTCCTGGCGACGGGCCGGGCTATGGCTACACCTTC	CASSPGDGPGYGYTF
-	TRBJ2-7	-	TRBV6-5	TGTGTCACCACAAGGGAACTCAGAGGGACCTACGAGCAGTACTTC	CVTTRELRGTYEQYF
-	TRBJ1-5	-	TRBV6-5	TGTGCCAGCAAGAAAGATGCAGGGGTCAATCAGCCCAAGCATTTT	CASKKDAGVNQPKHF
-	TRBJ2-7	-	TRBV6-1	TGTGCCAGCAGTGTAGGACCCTCAGGCGCGCAGTACTTT	CASSVGPSGAQYF
-	TRBJ1-2	TRBD1	TRBV2	TGTGCCAGCAGTTCGTCCCGGGACAGGGGAAGTAACTATGGCTACACCTTC	CASSSSRDRGSNYGYTF
-	TRBJ2-1	TRBD2	TRBV6-5	TGTACTAGCAGTTACACCGGGACTAGCAGGGAGCAGTTCTTC	CTSSYTGTSREQFF